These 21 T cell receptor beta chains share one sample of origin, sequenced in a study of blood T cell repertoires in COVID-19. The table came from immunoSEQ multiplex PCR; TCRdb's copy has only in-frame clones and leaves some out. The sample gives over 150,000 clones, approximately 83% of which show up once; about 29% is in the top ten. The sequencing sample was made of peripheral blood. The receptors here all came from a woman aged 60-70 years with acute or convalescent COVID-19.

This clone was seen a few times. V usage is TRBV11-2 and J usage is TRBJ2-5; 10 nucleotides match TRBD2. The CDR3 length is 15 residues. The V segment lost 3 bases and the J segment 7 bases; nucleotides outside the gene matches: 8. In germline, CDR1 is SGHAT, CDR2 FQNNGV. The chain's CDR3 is CASSLSGGALRTQYF. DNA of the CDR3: TGTGCCAGCAGCTTGAGCGGGGGGGCCCTTCGGACCCAGTACTTC.

The CDR3 sequence: CASSQDFTGGHQPQHF. CDR3 nucleotides: TGTGCCAGCAGCCAAGATTTTACAGGGGGGCATCAGCCCCAGCATTTT. V gene TRBV4-2 combines with J gene TRBJ1-5; 8 bases map to TRBD1. Germline V gives CDR1 LGHNA, CDR2 YNFKEQ. Trimming removed 0 bases from V and 5 bases from J; junction bases left unmatched: 6. The CDR3 covers 16 residues.

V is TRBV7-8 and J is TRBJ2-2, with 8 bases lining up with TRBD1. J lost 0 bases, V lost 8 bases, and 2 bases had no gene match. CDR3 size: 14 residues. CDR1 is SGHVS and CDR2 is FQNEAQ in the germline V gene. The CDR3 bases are TGTGCCAGCCAACAGGGGGCGAACACCGGGGAGCTGTTTTTT. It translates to CASQQGANTGELFF.

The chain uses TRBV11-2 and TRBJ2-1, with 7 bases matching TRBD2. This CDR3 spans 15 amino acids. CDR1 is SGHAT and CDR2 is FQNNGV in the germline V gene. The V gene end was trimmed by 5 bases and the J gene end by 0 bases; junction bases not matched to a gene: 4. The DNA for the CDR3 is TGTGCCAGCAGCACCGGGAGGAGCTCCTACAATGAGCAGTTCTTC. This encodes CASSTGRSSYNEQFF.

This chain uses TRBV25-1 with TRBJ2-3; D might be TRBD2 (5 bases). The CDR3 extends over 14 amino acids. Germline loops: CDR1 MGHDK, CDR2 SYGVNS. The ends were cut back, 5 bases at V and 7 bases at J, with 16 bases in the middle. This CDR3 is CASSSTGTGYTQYF. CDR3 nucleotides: TGTGCCAGCAGTTCGACCGGCACGGGGTATACGCAGTATTTT.

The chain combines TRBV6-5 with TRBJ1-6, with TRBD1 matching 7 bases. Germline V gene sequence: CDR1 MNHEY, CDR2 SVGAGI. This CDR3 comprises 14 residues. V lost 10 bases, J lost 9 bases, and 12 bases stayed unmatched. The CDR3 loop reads CATQSGRDSSPLHF. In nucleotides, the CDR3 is TGTGCCACCCAATCGGGACGGGACAGTTCACCCCTCCACTTT.

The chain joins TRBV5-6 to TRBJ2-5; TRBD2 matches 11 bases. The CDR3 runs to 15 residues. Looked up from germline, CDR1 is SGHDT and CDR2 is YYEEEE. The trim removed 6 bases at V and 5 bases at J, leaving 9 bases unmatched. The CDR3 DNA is TGTGCCAGCACAATAGCGGGGGGGCCAGGGGAGACCCAGTACTTC. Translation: CASTIAGGPGETQYF. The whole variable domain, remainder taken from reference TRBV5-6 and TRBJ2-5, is DAGVTQSPTHLIKTRGQQVTLRCSPKSGHDTVSWYQQALGQGPQFIFQYYEEEERQRGNFPDRFSGHQFPNYSSELNVNALLLGDSALYLCASTIAGGPGETQYFGPGTRLLVL.

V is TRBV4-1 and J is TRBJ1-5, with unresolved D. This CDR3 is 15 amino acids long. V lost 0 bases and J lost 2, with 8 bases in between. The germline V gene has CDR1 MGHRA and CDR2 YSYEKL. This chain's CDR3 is CASSQDWQGNQPQHF. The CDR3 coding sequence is TGCGCCAGCAGCCAAGATTGGCAGGGCAATCAGCCCCAGCATTTT.

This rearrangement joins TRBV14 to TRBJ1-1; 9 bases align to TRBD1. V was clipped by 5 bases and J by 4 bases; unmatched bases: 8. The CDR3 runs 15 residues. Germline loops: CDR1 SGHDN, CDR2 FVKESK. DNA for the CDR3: TGTGCCAGCAGCGGCCGGGACAGGGCGGTCACTGAAGCTTTCTTT. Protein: CASSGRDRAVTEAFF.

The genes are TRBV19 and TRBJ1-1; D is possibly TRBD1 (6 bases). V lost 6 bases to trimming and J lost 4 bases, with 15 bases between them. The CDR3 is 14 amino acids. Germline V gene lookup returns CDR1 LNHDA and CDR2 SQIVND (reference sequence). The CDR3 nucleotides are TGTGCCAGTAGAACAGGGACTATACCCACTGAAGCTTTCTTT. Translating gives CASRTGTIPTEAFF.

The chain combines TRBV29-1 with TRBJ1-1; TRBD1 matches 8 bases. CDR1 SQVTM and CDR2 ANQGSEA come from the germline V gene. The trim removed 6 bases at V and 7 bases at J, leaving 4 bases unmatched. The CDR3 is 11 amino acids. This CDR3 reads CSVTDRGEAFF. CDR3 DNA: TGCAGCGTCACCGACAGGGGTGAAGCTTTCTTT.

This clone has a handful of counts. The DNA of the CDR3 is TGTGCCAGCGCTCGACATTCTGAAAATGAAAAACTGTTTTTT. Residues: CASARHSENEKLFF. The chain links TRBV6-5 to TRBJ1-4; D not resolved. Germline V gene lookup returns CDR1 MNHEY and CDR2 SVGAGI. V was clipped by 8 bases and J by 5 bases, with 15 bases between them. The CDR3 contains 14 residues.

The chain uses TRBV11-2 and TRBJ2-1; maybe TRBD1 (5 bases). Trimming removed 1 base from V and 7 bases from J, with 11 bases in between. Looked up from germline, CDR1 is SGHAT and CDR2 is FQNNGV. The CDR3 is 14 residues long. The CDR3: CASSLVQGTNEQFF. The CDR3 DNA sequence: TGTGCCAGCAGCTTAGTTCAGGGTACGAATGAGCAGTTCTTC.

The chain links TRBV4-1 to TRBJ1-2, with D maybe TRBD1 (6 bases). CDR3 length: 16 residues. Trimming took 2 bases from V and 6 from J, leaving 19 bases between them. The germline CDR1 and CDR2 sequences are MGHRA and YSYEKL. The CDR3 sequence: CASSQSPLLTGNGYTF. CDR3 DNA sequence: TGCGCCAGCAGCCAATCGCCCCTCCTGACAGGTAATGGCTACACCTTC.

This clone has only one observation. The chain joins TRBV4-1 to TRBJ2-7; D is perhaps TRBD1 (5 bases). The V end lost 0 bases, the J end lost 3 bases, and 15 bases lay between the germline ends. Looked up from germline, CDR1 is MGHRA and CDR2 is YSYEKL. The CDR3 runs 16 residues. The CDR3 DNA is TGCGCCAGCAGCCAAGAAATGCCTTGGCAGGGCTACGAGCAGTACGTC. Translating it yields CASSQEMPWQGYEQYV.

The CDR3 coding sequence is TGTGCCATCAGTGCCCCTCTAGCGGAAGAGACCCAGTACTTC. Amino acids: CAISAPLAEETQYF. The chain combines TRBV10-3 with TRBJ2-5; the match to TRBD2 covers 7 bases. This CDR3 region has 14 residues. V shed 4 bases, J shed 3 bases, and the junction held 5 bases outside the gene matches. Germline CDR1 ENHRY, CDR2 SYGVKD.

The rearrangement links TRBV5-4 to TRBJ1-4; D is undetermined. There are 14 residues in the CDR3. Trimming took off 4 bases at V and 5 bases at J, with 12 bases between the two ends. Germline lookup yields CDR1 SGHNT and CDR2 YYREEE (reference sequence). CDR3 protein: CASSVDRRNEKLFF. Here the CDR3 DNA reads TGTGCCAGCAGCGTAGACCGGAGAAATGAAAAACTGTTTTTT.

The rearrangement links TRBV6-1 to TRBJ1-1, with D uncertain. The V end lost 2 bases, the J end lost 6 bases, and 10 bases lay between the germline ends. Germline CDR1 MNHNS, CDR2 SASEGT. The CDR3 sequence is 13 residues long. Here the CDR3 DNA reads TGTGCCAGCAGTGAATCGCCGGTTCCTGAAGCTTTCTTT. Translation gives CASSESPVPEAFF.

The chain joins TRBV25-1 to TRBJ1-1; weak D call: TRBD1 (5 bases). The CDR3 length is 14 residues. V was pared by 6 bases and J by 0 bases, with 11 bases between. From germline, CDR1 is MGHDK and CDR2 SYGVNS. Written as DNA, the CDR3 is TGTGCCAGCAGCAGACAGTCCATGAACACTGAAGCTTTCTTT. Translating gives CASSRQSMNTEAFF.

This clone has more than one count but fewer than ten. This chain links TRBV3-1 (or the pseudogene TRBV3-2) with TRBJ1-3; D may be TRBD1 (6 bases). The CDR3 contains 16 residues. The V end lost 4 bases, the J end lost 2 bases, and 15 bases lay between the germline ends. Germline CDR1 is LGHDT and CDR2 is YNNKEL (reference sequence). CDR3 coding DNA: TGTGCCAGCAGCCTAAACCTACAGGGAGCTGGAAACACCATATATTTT. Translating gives CASSLNLQGAGNTIYF.

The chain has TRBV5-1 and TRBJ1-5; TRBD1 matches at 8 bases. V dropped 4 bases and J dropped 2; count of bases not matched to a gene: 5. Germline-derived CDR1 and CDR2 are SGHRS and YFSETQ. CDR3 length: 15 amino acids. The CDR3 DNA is TGCGCCAGCAGCGGCGGACAGGGAGGCAATCAGCCCCAGCATTTT. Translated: CASSGGQGGNQPQHF. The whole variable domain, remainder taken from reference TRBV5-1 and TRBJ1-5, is KAGVTQTPRYLIKTRGQQVTLSCSPISGHRSVSWYQQTPGQGLQFLFEYFSETQRNKGNFPGRFSGRQFSNSRSEMNVSTLELGDSALYLCASSGGQGGNQPQHFGDGTRLSIL.